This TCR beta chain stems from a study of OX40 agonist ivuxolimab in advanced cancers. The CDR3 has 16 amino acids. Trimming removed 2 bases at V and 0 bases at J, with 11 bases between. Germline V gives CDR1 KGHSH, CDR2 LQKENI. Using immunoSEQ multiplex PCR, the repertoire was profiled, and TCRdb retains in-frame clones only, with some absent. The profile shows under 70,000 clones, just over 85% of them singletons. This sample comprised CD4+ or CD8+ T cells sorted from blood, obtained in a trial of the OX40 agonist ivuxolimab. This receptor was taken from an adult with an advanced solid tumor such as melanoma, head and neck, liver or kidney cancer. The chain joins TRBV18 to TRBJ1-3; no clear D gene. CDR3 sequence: CASSPLGGSSGNTIYF. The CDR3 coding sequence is TGTGCCAGCTCACCATTGGGTGGCAGCTCTGGAAACACCATATATTTT. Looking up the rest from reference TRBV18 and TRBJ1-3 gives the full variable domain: NAGVMQNPRHLVRRRGQEARLRCSPMKGHSHVYWYRQLPEEGLKFMVYLQKENIIDESGMPKERFSAEFPKEGPSILRIQQVVRGDSAAYFCASSPLGGSSGNTIYFGEGSWLTVV.